This TCR beta chain was recovered during a study of blood T cell repertoires in COVID-19. Trimming cost V 6 bases and J 3 bases; bases outside gene matches: 14. The length of the CDR3 is 16 residues. Participants, 18 to 89 years old, spanned around 26 US areas. Cohort placement rested on clinical history that participants reported themselves. Symptom resolution, clearance, or two negative PCRs marked the recovered donors of Cohort 3. Under the authors' procedure: Reference gene primer amplification yielded estimated nucleated cell counts. TCRdb's copy holds only in-frame clones and misses some; the assay was immunoSEQ multiplex PCR. D and trimming were read from the DNA, whereas the V and J calls and clone size are those reported in that table. The repertoire includes about 430,000 clones, roughly nine tenths of them detected once, and 1.1% sits in the top ten.

Sequenced sample: PBMCs or T cells enriched from blood (not recorded which). The receptor comes from a man aged 25 to 40 who had recovered from COVID-19. The rearrangement uses TRBV23-1 and TRBJ2-7; 7 positions match TRBD1. TRBV23-1 carries the ORF label, with uncertain function. For the CDR3, the DNA is TGCGCCAGCAGCGAGATTGCAGGGGGACCTCACTACGAGCAGTACTTC. The encoded protein is CASSEIAGGPHYEQYF.